This T cell receptor (beta chain) was documented in a study of T-cell memory formation after mild COVID-19. From the 5' RACE reads, TCRdb called clonotypes with MiXCR, one entry per CDR3 protein. The sample has roughly 600,000 distinct CDR3 sequences; more than 15% are singletons. Sequenced: PBMCs or a T cell subset sorted from them (not recorded which). The TCR originated in an adult woman who had mild COVID-19 (a few samples of this study predate the infection). Cell type and time point are not known.

CDR3 region: CAWSTTGNTEAFF. The CDR3 coding sequence is TGTGCCTGGAGTACGACGGGGAACACTGAAGCTTTCTTT. The chain recombines TRBV30 with TRBJ1-1; D call uncertain. The CDR3 is 13 residues long. The V gene lost 2 bases and the J gene lost 1 base, with 8 bases spanning the gap. Germline loops: CDR1 GTSNPN, CDR2 SVGIG (reference sequence).